This T cell receptor (beta chain) was retrieved from a study of cytomegalovirus exposure and HLA in healthy donors. As for the study in general: In a later analysis, the roughly 110 validation repertoires were reported to have used the same platform as the roughly 700 first-cohort repertoires.

A note on this clone: Its antigen is currently unknown.

Germline CDR1 is SQVTM and CDR2 is ANQGSEA. There are 15 residues in the CDR3. V was pared by 2 bases and J by 4 bases, with 8 bases of the junction left unmatched. General study findings and limits: According to a later analysis, TCR clusters from the first cohort tended to co-occur in the 120 or so validation repertoires. Cytomegalovirus association was assigned to more than 150 TCR beta chains. Most TCR sequences proved rare, with some public TCRs found in many donors.

Clones were sequenced by immunoSEQ multiplex PCR, and TCRdb holds only the in-frame ones, with some missing. The sample yields about 260,000 clones, roughly 88% seen once. The origin of this receptor is a woman aged 25 to 45 in good health and CMV-seronegative. The chain couples TRBV29-1 to TRBJ1-3; 7 bases agree with TRBD1. Sequenced sample: PBMCs. The chain's CDR3 is CSVERDRDPGNTIYF. As DNA, the CDR3 is TGCAGCGTTGAACGTGACAGGGACCCAGGAAACACCATATATTTT. Full variable domain (rest looked up from reference TRBV29-1 and TRBJ1-3): SAVISQKPSRDICQRGTSLTIQCQVDSQVTMMFWYRQQPGQSLTLIATANQGSEATYESGFVIDKFPISRPNLTFSTLTVSNMSPEDSSIYLCSVERDRDPGNTIYFGEGSWLTVV.